This TCR beta chain emerged from a study of blood T cells in healthy people across ages. This clonotype has at least ten counts. V was pared by 1 base and J by 4 bases, with 14 bases of the junction left unmatched. This CDR3 has 18 amino acids. Germline V CDR1 and CDR2: DFQATT, SNEGSKA (reference sequence). PCR was performed a second time for 7 to 11 cycles using a sample-barcoded 5' primer and a J-beta primer mix. TCRdb re-called the 5' RACE reads with MiXCR, one entry per CDR3 protein. The sample consists of about 570,000 distinct CDR3 sequences, 27% of them appearing once. This TCR was sampled from a woman aged 70 to 79 in good health. The material sequenced was blood. The chain has TRBV20-1 and TRBJ2-5, with 11 bases that match TRBD2. The DNA of the CDR3 is TGCAGTGCTAGAGTTGCGGCTAGCGGGGGGCTTATTGGAGAGACCCAGTACTTC. Translating gives CSARVAASGGLIGETQYF.